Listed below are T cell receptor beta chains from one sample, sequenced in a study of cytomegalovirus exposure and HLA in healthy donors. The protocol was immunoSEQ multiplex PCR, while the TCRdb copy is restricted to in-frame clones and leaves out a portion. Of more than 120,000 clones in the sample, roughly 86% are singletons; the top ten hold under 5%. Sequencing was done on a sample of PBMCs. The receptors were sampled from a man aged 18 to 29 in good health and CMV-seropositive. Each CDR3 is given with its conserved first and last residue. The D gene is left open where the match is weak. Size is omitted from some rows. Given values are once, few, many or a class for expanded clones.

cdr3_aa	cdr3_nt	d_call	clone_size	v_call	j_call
CAWKRLAGDTDTQYF	TGTGCCTGGAAAAGGCTAGCGGGTGACACAGATACGCAGTATTTT	TRBD2	.	TRBV30	TRBJ2-3
CSVGTGNTEAFF	TGCAGCGTTGGGACAGGGAACACTGAAGCTTTCTTT	TRBD1	.	TRBV29-1	TRBJ1-1
CAWSAGTVNQPQHF	TGTGCCTGGAGTGCCGGGACAGTCAATCAGCCCCAGCATTTT	TRBD1	.	TRBV30	TRBJ1-5
CASRDITGSSGNTIYF	TGTGCCAGCAGAGATATAACAGGTTCCTCTGGAAACACCATATATTTT	.	.	TRBV2	TRBJ1-3
CASKDRFATFF	TGTGCCAGCAAGGACAGGTTTGCGACTTTCTTT	TRBD1	.	TRBV6-1	TRBJ1-1
CAISPSLNSPLHF	TGTGCCATCAGCCCTAGCCTTAATTCACCCCTCCACTTT	.	.	TRBV10-3	TRBJ1-6
CSGGPTGEGYTF	TGCAGCGGAGGACCAACAGGGGAAGGCTACACCTTC	TRBD1	.	TRBV29-1	TRBJ1-2
CASSLDWRQSYEQYF	TGTGCCAGCAGCTTAGATTGGAGACAGTCCTACGAGCAGTACTTC	.	.	TRBV11-2	TRBJ2-7
CASTPPSGGSYEQYF	TGTGCCAGCACCCCCCCAAGCGGGGGATCCTACGAGCAGTACTTC	TRBD2	.	TRBV28	TRBJ2-7
CASSSPPDTQYF	TGTGCCAGCAGCTCCCCCCCTGATACGCAGTATTTT	.	.	TRBV13	TRBJ2-3
CSARDRSSFTDTQYF	TGCAGCGCAAGGGACAGATCTTCCTTCACAGATACGCAGTATTTT	TRBD1	.	TRBV29-1	TRBJ2-3
CASRSLDLPVDEQFF	TGTGCCAGCAGGTCACTAGACCTCCCGGTGGATGAGCAGTTCTTC	.	.	TRBV9	TRBJ2-1
CASSLNQGAEAFF	TGCGCCAGCAGCTTGAATCAGGGTGCTGAAGCTTTCTTT	.	.	TRBV5-1	TRBJ1-1
CASSGTTTNEKLFF	TGCGCCAGCAGCGGGACAACAACTAATGAAAAACTGTTTTTT	.	.	TRBV5-1	TRBJ1-4
CASSLGQGNYGYTF	TGCGCCAGCAGCTTGGGACAGGGGAACTATGGCTACACCTTC	TRBD1	few	TRBV5-1	TRBJ1-2
CASRENEAYEQYF	TGCGCCAGTCGTGAGAATGAGGCCTACGAGCAGTACTTC	.	.	TRBV5-1	TRBJ2-7
CASSQAVGSTDTQYF	TGTGCCAGCAGCCAAGCGGTGGGCTCCACAGATACGCAGTATTTT	.	.	TRBV4-2	TRBJ2-3
CASSSRQGIGGTQYF	TGCGCCAGCAGCTCAAGACAGGGAATCGGCGGGACCCAGTACTTC	TRBD1	.	TRBV5-1	TRBJ2-5
CASSLSNRNTEAFF	TGCGCCAGCAGCTTGAGTAACAGGAACACTGAAGCTTTCTTT	.	.	TRBV5-1	TRBJ1-1
CASRPGVDYGYTF	TGTGCCAGCAGGCCAGGGGTCGACTATGGCTACACCTTC	.	.	TRBV14	TRBJ1-2
CACGTANSGNTIYF	TGTGCCTGCGGGACAGCCAACTCTGGAAACACCATATATTTT	TRBD1	.	TRBV30	TRBJ1-3
CASSLPTGVPGELFF	TGTGCCAGCAGTTTGCCGACAGGGGTTCCCGGGGAGCTGTTTTTT	TRBD1	.	TRBV28	TRBJ2-2
CASSLGGGPGNNQPQHF	TGTGCCAGCAGTTTAGGGGGGGGCCCGGGGAACAATCAGCCCCAGCATTTT	.	.	TRBV27	TRBJ1-5
CASSSGQGNEKLFF	TGCGCCAGCAGCTCTGGACAGGGGAACGAAAAACTGTTTTTT	TRBD1	.	TRBV5-1	TRBJ1-4
CASSLDRNYGYTF	TGTGCCAGCAGCTTGGACAGGAACTATGGCTACACCTTC	TRBD1	.	TRBV6-5	TRBJ1-2
CASSNFNEQYF	TGTGCCAGCAGCAACTTCAACGAGCAGTACTTC	.	.	TRBV27	TRBJ2-7
CASSHRGSTEAFF	TGTGCCAGCAGCCACAGGGGAAGCACTGAAGCTTTCTTT	TRBD1	.	TRBV2	TRBJ1-1
CASLGQGIDTEAFF	TGCGCCAGCCTGGGACAGGGAATCGACACTGAAGCTTTCTTT	TRBD1	.	TRBV4-1	TRBJ1-1
CASSFSQGLGGYTF	TGTGCCAGCAGCTTTTCACAGGGATTGGGGGGCTACACCTTC	.	.	TRBV5-6	TRBJ1-2
CASSYGTGGSGYTF	TGTGCCAGCAGCTACGGGACAGGGGGCAGTGGCTACACCTTC	TRBD1	once	TRBV7-2	TRBJ1-2
CASSLGRPYEQYF	TGTGCCAGCAGTTTGGGCAGGCCCTACGAGCAGTACTTC	.	.	TRBV27	TRBJ2-7
CASSGTSGGAETQYF	TGTGCCAGCAGTGGGACTAGCGGGGGGGCCGAGACCCAGTACTTC	TRBD2	.	TRBV6-1	TRBJ2-5
CASSPQGQNYGYTF	TGTGCCAGCTCACCGCAGGGACAGAACTATGGCTACACCTTC	TRBD1	.	TRBV18	TRBJ1-2
CASSVGGGSVPYEQYF	TGTGCCAGCAGCGTCGGGGGGGGTTCGGTCCCTTACGAGCAGTACTTC	TRBD2	.	TRBV9	TRBJ2-7
CASSEATNEKLFF	TGTGCCAGCAGTGAGGCAACTAATGAAAAACTGTTTTTT	.	.	TRBV28	TRBJ1-4
CASTTGRSTDTQYF	TGTGCCAGTACTACAGGGCGGAGCACAGATACGCAGTATTTT	.	.	TRBV5-4	TRBJ2-3
CASSLGGASLGQGTQHF	TGTGCCAGCAGCTTAGGAGGGGCCTCTCTCGGCCAGGGGACCCAGCATTTT	.	.	TRBV7-2	TRBJ1-5